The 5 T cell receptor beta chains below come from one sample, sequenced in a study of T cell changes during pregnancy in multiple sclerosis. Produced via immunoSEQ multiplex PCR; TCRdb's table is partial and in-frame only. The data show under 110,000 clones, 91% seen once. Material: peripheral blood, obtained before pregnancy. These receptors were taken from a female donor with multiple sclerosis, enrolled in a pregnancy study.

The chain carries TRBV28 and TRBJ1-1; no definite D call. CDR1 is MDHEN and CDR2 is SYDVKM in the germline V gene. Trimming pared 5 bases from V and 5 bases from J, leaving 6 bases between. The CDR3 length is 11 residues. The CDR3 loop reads CASSVRTEAFF. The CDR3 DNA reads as TGTGCCAGCAGTGTCCGGACTGAAGCTTTCTTT.

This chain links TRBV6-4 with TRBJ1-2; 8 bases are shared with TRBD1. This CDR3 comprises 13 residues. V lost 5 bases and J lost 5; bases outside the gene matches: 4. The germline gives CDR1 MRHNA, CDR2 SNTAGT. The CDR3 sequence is CASSIDRGYGYTF. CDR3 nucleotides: TGTGCCAGCAGTATTGACAGGGGATATGGCTACACCTTC.

The CDR3 region is CASSQGHTLANYGYTF. DNA of the CDR3: TGTGCCAGCAGCCAAGGACACACCCTAGCTAACTATGGCTACACCTTC. This chain links TRBV5-6 with TRBJ1-2, with D possibly TRBD1 on 5 matching bases. Germline V gives CDR1 SGHDT, CDR2 YYEEEE. This CDR3 contains 16 residues. V lost 4 bases and J lost 0, with 16 bases in between.

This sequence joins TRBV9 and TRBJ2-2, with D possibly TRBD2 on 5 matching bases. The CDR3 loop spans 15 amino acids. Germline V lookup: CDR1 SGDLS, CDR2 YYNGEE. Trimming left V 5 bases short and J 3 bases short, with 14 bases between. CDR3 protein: CASSTKVRDTGELFF. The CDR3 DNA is TGTGCCAGCAGTACCAAGGTGCGGGACACCGGGGAGCTGTTTTTT. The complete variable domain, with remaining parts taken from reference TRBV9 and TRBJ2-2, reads DSGVTQTPKHLITATGQRVTLRCSPRSGDLSVYWYQQSLDQGLQFLIQYYNGEERAKGNILERFSAQQFPDLHSELNLSSLELGDSALYFCASSTKVRDTGELFFGEGSRLTVL.

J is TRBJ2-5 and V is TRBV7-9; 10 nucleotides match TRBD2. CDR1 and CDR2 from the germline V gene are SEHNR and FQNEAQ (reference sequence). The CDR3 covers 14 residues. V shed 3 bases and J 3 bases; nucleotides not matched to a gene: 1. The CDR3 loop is CASSLSGGEETQYF. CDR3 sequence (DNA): TGTGCCAGCAGCTTGAGCGGGGGGGAAGAGACCCAGTACTTC.